One sample yielded the 31 T cell receptor beta chains listed below, sequenced in a study of blood T cell repertoires in COVID-19. Repertoires were generated with immunoSEQ multiplex PCR, while TCRdb's copy carries only in-frame clones and drops some. The sample has nearly 250,000 clones; roughly 86% are singletons. The sample was PBMCs or T cells enriched from blood (not recorded which). Receptor source: a woman between 45 and 65 years old who had recovered from COVID-19.

V is TRBV27 and J is TRBJ1-4, with 8 bases aligning to TRBD1. V shed 5 bases, J shed 7 bases, and the junction held 30 bases outside the gene matches. The CDR3 contains 22 residues. Germline loops: CDR1 MNHEY, CDR2 SMNVEV (reference sequence). DNA for the CDR3: TGTGCCAGCAGTCCGACCGGACAGGGCCTTGCGTGGTCCCAGCGTGGTGGTGAAAAACTGTTTTTT. Its protein product is CASSPTGQGLAWSQRGGEKLFF.

This chain uses TRBV30 with TRBJ2-7; tentative D call: TRBD2 (6 bases). There are 13 residues in the CDR3. V gave up 2 bases and J gave up 0 bases, with 8 bases separating them. Germline V gene lookup returns CDR1 GTSNPN and CDR2 SVGIG (reference sequence). CDR3 region: CAWSRGSSYEQYF. The CDR3 nucleotides read TGTGCCTGGAGTCGGGGGAGCTCCTACGAGCAGTACTTC.

V is TRBV6-5 and J is TRBJ1-2, with 10 bases identical to TRBD1. The CDR3 is 15 amino acids. Germline CDR1 MNHEY, CDR2 SVGAGI. The V segment lost 0 bases and the J segment 4 bases; nucleotides outside the gene matches: 2. The CDR3 protein is CASSYSTGGTYGYTF. The DNA of the CDR3 is TGTGCCAGCAGTTACTCGACAGGGGGCACCTATGGCTACACCTTC.

This clone has just one count. The chain links TRBV12-3 or TRBV12-4 to TRBJ1-5, with 8 bases matching TRBD1. The CDR3 runs 13 residues. After removal of 6 bases from V and 7 bases from J, the junction contained 5 bases not matched to a gene. DNA for the CDR3: TGTGCCAGCAGCCTGGACAGGGCGCAGCCCCAGCATTTT. Translated: CASSLDRAQPQHF.

V usage is TRBV7-9 and J usage is TRBJ2-5, with D uncertain. V was cut by 3 bases and J by 5 bases, with 4 bases left in between. This CDR3 has 11 amino acids. Per germline, CDR1 SEHNR and CDR2 FQNEAQ (reference sequence). CDR3 residues: CASSFRETQYF. The CDR3, as DNA: TGTGCCAGCAGCTTTCGTGAGACCCAGTACTTC.

The chain joins TRBV7-3 to TRBJ2-5; 7 bases match TRBD2. The trim removed 1 base at V and 5 bases at J, leaving 10 bases unmatched. CDR1 SGHTA and CDR2 FQGTGA come from the germline V gene. The CDR3 totals 16 residues. The CDR3 loop is CASSLMGTKLGETQYF. CDR3 nucleotide sequence: TGTGCCAGCAGCTTAATGGGGACTAAACTGGGGGAGACCCAGTACTTC.

V usage is TRBV30 and J usage is TRBJ1-6, with 8 bases identical to TRBD1. The CDR3 sequence is 15 residues long. V shed 0 bases and J 10 bases; nucleotides not matched to a gene: 8. Germline CDR1 reads GTSNPN; CDR2 reads SVGIG (reference sequence). The CDR3 bases are TGTGCCTGGAGTGTACTTGACAGGGGAAGCTCACCCCTCCACTTT. This codes for CAWSVLDRGSSPLHF.

The chain joins TRBV5-1 to TRBJ2-3; D might be TRBD1 (5 bases). CDR3 size: 19 residues. Deletions cut 0 bases from V and 7 bases from J, with 27 bases between. Per germline, CDR1 SGHRS and CDR2 YFSETQ. The CDR3 nucleotides are TGCGCCAGCAGCTTGGTGGGCCCCGGAGAGACAGTGTATGTCAATACGCAGTATTTT. Its translation: CASSLVGPGETVYVNTQYF. The full variable domain, its missing parts supplied by reference TRBV5-1 and TRBJ2-3, is KAGVTQTPRYLIKTRGQQVTLSCSPISGHRSVSWYQQTPGQGLQFLFEYFSETQRNKGNFPGRFSGRQFSNSRSEMNVSTLELGDSALYLCASSLVGPGETVYVNTQYFGPGTRLTVL.

The chain links TRBV6-2 or TRBV6-3 to TRBJ1-1; 8 bases line up with TRBD1. The germline CDR1 and CDR2 sequences are MNHEY and SVGEGT. V was pared by 2 bases and J by 0 bases, with 8 bases of the junction left unmatched. This CDR3 comprises 17 residues. The CDR3, as DNA: TGTGCCAGCAGTTACGACTCGTGGACAGGGCTGAACACTGAAGCTTTCTTT. Its translation is CASSYDSWTGLNTEAFF.

The chain joins TRBV4-3 to TRBJ1-1, with 9 bases identical to TRBD1. The J segment lost 7 bases and the V segment lost 1 base, leaving 4 bases of the junction unmatched. Germline V gene lookup returns CDR1 LGHNA and CDR2 YSLEER. The CDR3 extends over 14 amino acids. The CDR3 is CASSQGQGESEAFF. The CDR3, as DNA: TGCGCCAGCAGCCAAGGACAGGGGGAAAGTGAAGCTTTCTTT.

The gene calls are TRBV5-4 and TRBJ2-5, with TRBD1 matching over 7 bases. V lost 2 bases to trimming and J lost 5 bases; unmatched junction nucleotides: 6. CDR3 size: 14 residues. Germline CDR1 is SGHNT and CDR2 is YYREEE (reference sequence). The CDR3 is CASSLEGAYETQYF. The CDR3 nucleotides are TGTGCCAGCAGCTTAGAGGGGGCTTATGAGACCCAGTACTTC.

The chain links TRBV10-3 to TRBJ2-7, with TRBD2 as a possible D gene (5 bases). CDR1 ENHRY and CDR2 SYGVKD come from the germline V gene. Trimming removed 2 bases at V and 9 bases at J, with 20 bases between. The CDR3 totals 15 residues. CDR3 sequence (DNA): TGTGCCATCAGTGAGCGGGGTAGCCGGTACGAGCGGCAGTACTTC. This codes for CAISERGSRYERQYF.

The chain is built from TRBV19 and TRBJ1-4; 7 nucleotides agree with TRBD1. CDR3 length: 13 amino acids. With V trimmed by 8 bases and J by 4 bases, 4 bases remained unmatched. Germline V gene sequence: CDR1 LNHDA, CDR2 SQIVND (reference sequence). CDR3 sequence reads: CASSDRFNEKLFF. CDR3 DNA sequence: TGTGCCAGTTCGGACAGGTTTAATGAAAAACTGTTTTTT.

V and J are TRBV5-1 and TRBJ2-2; D may be TRBD2 (6 bases). The CDR3 has 16 amino acids. The germline V gene encodes CDR1 SGHRS and CDR2 YFSETQ. Trimming removed 2 bases at V and 0 bases at J, with 11 bases between. The CDR3 loop is CASSFFSGTNTGELFF. The CDR3 DNA follows: TGCGCCAGCAGCTTTTTTAGCGGAACGAACACCGGGGAGCTGTTTTTT.

J is TRBJ1-1 and V is TRBV27; tentative D call: TRBD1 (6 bases). Trimming stripped 6 bases from V and 1 base from J, with 15 bases between. Germline V CDR1 and CDR2: MNHEY, SMNVEV (reference sequence). The CDR3 has 15 amino acids. CDR3 nucleotides: TGTGCCAGCAGCCCCGACAGGTTTGGGAACACTGAAGCTTTCTTT. It translates to CASSPDRFGNTEAFF.

The rearrangement joins TRBV11-3 to TRBJ2-7, with TRBD2 matching 7 bases. The CDR3 extends over 14 amino acids. Looked up from germline, CDR1 is SGHNT and CDR2 is YENEEA. V gave up 9 bases and J gave up 4 bases; unmatched junction bases: 12. The CDR3 nucleotides read TGTGCCAGTGGCACAAGCGGGGTCCCGTACGAGCAGTACTTC. This translates into CASGTSGVPYEQYF.

The CDR3 loop is CASSEGLAGFAEQYF. The CDR3 coding sequence is TGTGCCAGCAGCGAGGGACTAGCGGGGTTCGCCGAGCAGTACTTC. This rearrangement joins TRBV9 to TRBJ2-7; 13 bases line up with TRBD2. CDR3 size: 15 residues. The germline gives CDR1 SGDLS, CDR2 YYNGEE. With V trimmed by 3 bases and J by 6 bases, 6 bases remained unmatched.

The rearrangement joins TRBV11-3 to TRBJ2-6; tentatively, D is TRBD1 (6 bases). CDR3 length equals 13 residues. CDR1 and CDR2 (germline): SGHNT, YENEEA. V lost 5 bases and J 11 bases, leaving 13 bases between the germline ends. Written as DNA, the CDR3 is TGTGCCAGCAGCCGCCGGGACAATTACGTCCTGACTTTC. It encodes CASSRRDNYVLTF.

The gene calls are TRBV19 and TRBJ2-3; possible D gene TRBD2, 5 bases. The CDR3 spans 17 residues. The V gene lost 5 bases and the J gene lost 0 bases, with 18 bases spanning the gap. Germline lookup yields CDR1 LNHDA and CDR2 SQIVND (reference sequence). For the CDR3, the DNA is TGTGCCAGTAGTTACCGGCCGGGGTTTTCAAGCACAGATACGCAGTATTTT. Its protein product is CASSYRPGFSSTDTQYF.

This chain uses TRBV21-1 with TRBJ2-3; the DNA was not used to check the table's D call, TRBD2. TRBV21-1 is labeled a pseudogene. The CDR3 contains 16 residues. The CDR3 DNA reads TGTGCCAGCAGCTCCCGTCTTCTGGGAGGCCCAGATACGCAGTATTTT. Protein: CASSSRLLGGPDTQYF.

The genes are TRBV28 and TRBJ2-7, with D possibly being TRBD2 (6 bases). V lost 6 bases, J lost 0 bases, and 15 bases lay in between. Per the germline V gene, CDR1 is MDHEN and CDR2 is SYDVKM. The CDR3 runs to 15 residues. The CDR3 loop reads CASREGGRLSYEQYF. The DNA for the CDR3 is TGTGCCAGCAGGGAGGGTGGCAGGCTCTCCTACGAGCAGTACTTC.

This sequence joins TRBV6-6 and TRBJ1-2; D is perhaps TRBD1 (5 bases). V lost 6 bases to trimming and J lost 1 base, with 15 bases between them. This CDR3 spans 15 amino acids. Germline assignment: CDR1 MNHNY and CDR2 SVGAGI (reference sequence). As DNA, the CDR3 is TGTGCCAGCAGATTACAGGAACCGCGTAACTATGGCTACACCTTC. It is translated as CASRLQEPRNYGYTF.

V and J are TRBV2 and TRBJ1-4; D gene ambiguous. CDR1 is SNHLY and CDR2 is FYNNEI in the germline V gene. V was clipped by 1 base and J by 4 bases, with 7 bases between them. This CDR3 has 14 amino acids. CDR3 nucleotide sequence: TGTGCCAGCAGTGAAGGGCGGCTTAATGAAAAACTGTTTTTT. Translation: CASSEGRLNEKLFF.

The chain recombines TRBV6-2 or TRBV6-3 with TRBJ2-3, with D uncertain. The V gene's germline CDR1 is MNHEY and CDR2 SVGEGT. Deletions cut 5 bases from V and 1 base from J, with 7 bases between. The CDR3 covers 13 residues. CDR3: CASSPFRTDTQYF. CDR3 coding DNA: TGTGCCAGCAGTCCGTTTCGCACAGATACGCAGTATTTT.

The count of this clone is one. V usage is TRBV7-9 and J usage is TRBJ1-1, with a possible D match to TRBD1 (5 bases). With 0 bases removed from V and 5 bases from J, the gap between germline ends came to 13 bases. The CDR3 totals 15 residues. CDR1 and CDR2 (germline): SEHNR, FQNEAQ (reference sequence). CDR3 residues: CASSLARVGGTEAFF. CDR3 DNA sequence: TGTGCCAGCAGCTTAGCGAGGGTCGGGGGGACTGAAGCTTTCTTT.

This clone was counted a few times. V usage is TRBV4-1 and J usage is TRBJ2-1; 8 positions agree with TRBD1. With V trimmed by 1 base and J by 3 bases, 5 bases remained unmatched. Per germline, CDR1 MGHRA and CDR2 YSYEKL. The length of the CDR3 is 16 residues. The CDR3 DNA follows: TGCGCCAGCAGCCAAGTTAGACAGGGGAACTACAATGAGCAGTTCTTC. This sequence encodes CASSQVRQGNYNEQFF.

The rearrangement joins TRBV9 to TRBJ2-1, with TRBD2 identical over 9 bases. The CDR3 contains 17 residues. Trimming took 4 bases from V and 0 from J; bases not matched to a gene: 8. Germline V gene data show CDR1 as SGDLS and CDR2 as YYNGEE. The CDR3 here is CASSLRTSASSYNEQFF. The CDR3 DNA follows: TGTGCCAGCAGCCTCCGGACTAGCGCCAGCTCCTACAATGAGCAGTTCTTC.

This clone was found a few times. This chain uses TRBV4-1 with TRBJ1-2; 9 bases line up with TRBD1. Germline CDR1 is MGHRA and CDR2 is YSYEKL. The CDR3 is 15 amino acids. The V and J ends lost 5 bases and 7 bases, in that order; junction bases with no gene match: 11. For the CDR3, the DNA is TGCGCCAGCAGCGTAGTGCAACAGGGGGCGTCTGGCTACACCTTC. Translated: CASSVVQQGASGYTF.

The chain recombines TRBV7-2 with TRBJ1-4; 10 nucleotides agree with TRBD1. Germline V gene sequence: CDR1 SGHTA, CDR2 FQGNSA. This CDR3 has 15 residues. J lost 7 bases, V lost 5 bases, and 7 bases had no gene match. The CDR3 loop is CASSTMGQGSEKLFF. The CDR3 region has the DNA TGTGCCAGCAGCACGATGGGACAGGGGAGTGAAAAACTGTTTTTT.

J is TRBJ1-1 and V is TRBV28; D not certain. The germline V and J ends were trimmed by 3 bases and 1 base, with 9 bases remaining between them. Germline CDR1 is MDHEN and CDR2 is SYDVKM. The CDR3 is made up of 14 amino acids. In DNA, the CDR3 is TGTGCCAGCAGTTTCTTGCCCGGGAACACTGAAGCTTTCTTT. Translating it yields CASSFLPGNTEAFF.

The chain uses TRBV7-3 and TRBJ2-3; TRBD1 aligns across 7 bases. Unmatched junction bases numbered 8, after V lost 4 bases and J lost 1 base. The germline V gene has CDR1 SGHTA and CDR2 FQGTGA. The CDR3 covers 16 residues. CDR3 sequence: CASSSPRTGRTDTQYF. DNA for the CDR3: TGTGCCAGCAGCTCCCCGCGGACAGGACGCACAGATACGCAGTATTTT.